A selection of T cell receptor beta chains follows, all from one sample in a study of T cell changes during pregnancy in multiple sclerosis. Clones were sequenced by immunoSEQ multiplex PCR, and TCRdb holds only the in-frame ones, with some missing. The repertoire includes 69,000 or so clones, 85% to 95% of them detected once, and about 2.2% sits in the top ten. This specimen consisted of peripheral blood, obtained before pregnancy. Receptor source: a female donor with multiple sclerosis, enrolled in a pregnancy study. The CDR3 runs from the conserved cysteine through the conserved F or W. The order of the fields is J gene, D gene, clone size, V gene, CDR3 protein, CDR3 DNA. D genes are given only for firm matches. The size field is filled for only some rows; it gives once, few, many or a size class.

>TRBJ2-7|-|-|TRBV5-4
CASSPGSRSSYEQYF
TGTGCCAGCAGCCCCGGGTCCAGAAGCTCCTACGAGCAGTACTTC
>TRBJ2-7|-|-|TRBV6-1
CASSKDRNSYEQYF
TGTGCCAGCAGTAAGGACAGAAACTCCTACGAGCAGTACTTC
>TRBJ2-2|TRBD2|-|TRBV5-4
CASSLAGVVAGELFF
TGTGCCAGCAGTCTAGCGGGAGTCGTCGCCGGGGAGCTGTTTTTT
>TRBJ2-1|-|once|TRBV19
CASSIAGSSYNEQFF
TGTGCCAGTAGTATAGCCGGGAGCTCCTACAATGAGCAGTTCTTC
>TRBJ2-7|TRBD2|-|TRBV7-2
CASRFSGGAYEQYF
TGTGCCAGCAGGTTTTCGGGGGGGGCATACGAGCAGTACTTC
>TRBJ1-1|-|once|TRBV13
CASSLENYGNTEAFF
TGTGCCAGCAGCTTAGAAAATTACGGGAACACTGAAGCTTTCTTT
>TRBJ1-2|TRBD1|-|TRBV6-5
CASSRGRVSNYGYTF
TGTGCCAGCTCGAGGGGGCGGGTTTCTAACTATGGCTACACCTTC
>TRBJ1-1|TRBD1|once|TRBV7-2
CASSGGTGVGTEAFF
TGTGCCAGCAGCGGCGGGACAGGGGTTGGCACTGAAGCTTTCTTT
>TRBJ2-2|TRBD1|-|TRBV5-4
CASSLGRGRAGELFF
TGTGCCAGCAGCTTGGGAAGGGGGCGGGCCGGGGAGCTGTTTTTT
>TRBJ2-7|TRBD2|many|TRBV29-1
CSVATSGALLEQYF
TGCAGCGTCGCGACTAGCGGGGCCCTACTGGAGCAGTACTTC
>TRBJ1-1|TRBD1|-|TRBV4-3
CASSPKDRANTEAFF
TGCGCCAGCAGCCCAAAGGACAGGGCGAACACTGAAGCTTTCTTT
>TRBJ2-1|-|-|TRBV20-1
CSARDKAVQFF
TGCAGTGCTAGAGATAAAGCGGTTCAGTTCTTC
>TRBJ1-5|-|few|TRBV4-2
CASSQGGDSNQPQHF
TGTGCCAGCAGCCAAGGGGGGGATAGCAATCAGCCCCAGCATTTT
>TRBJ2-5|TRBD2|-|TRBV6-4
CASSEDPSGEETQYF
TGTGCCAGCAGTGAGGATCCTAGCGGGGAAGAGACCCAGTACTTC
>TRBJ2-1|-|-|TRBV9
CASSKGLGNEQFF
TGTGCCAGCAGCAAAGGACTCGGCAATGAGCAGTTCTTC
>TRBJ2-1|TRBD2|-|TRBV7-2
CASSLRRGDEQFF
TGTGCCAGCAGCTTAAGGCGGGGGGATGAGCAGTTCTTC
>TRBJ1-1|-|-|TRBV1
CTSSRRTGNPNTEAFF
TGCACCAGCAGCCGAAGGACAGGTAACCCGAACACTGAAGCTTTCTTT
>TRBJ1-1|-|-|TRBV18
CASSVQVYGNTEAFF
TGTGCCAGCTCAGTACAGGTGTACGGAAACACTGAAGCTTTCTTT
>TRBJ2-7|TRBD2|once|TRBV7-2
CASSPQGTSGKIYEQYF
TGTGCCAGCAGCCCCCAAGGGACTAGCGGGAAGATCTACGAGCAGTACTTC
>TRBJ2-7|-|-|TRBV9
CASSDGPGAYEQYF
TGTGCCAGCAGCGATGGGCCGGGAGCTTACGAGCAGTACTTC
>TRBJ2-2|TRBD2|-|TRBV18
CASSPGTRLLELFF
TGTGCCAGCTCACCCGGGACTAGGTTGCTGGAGCTGTTTTTT
>TRBJ2-2|TRBD2|once|TRBV4-3
CASSQAGGEGGELFF
TGCGCCAGCAGCCAAGCGGGAGGAGAGGGCGGGGAGCTGTTTTTT
>TRBJ2-5|-|-|TRBV5-1
CASSLVGQGAYF
-
>TRBJ2-3|-|-|TRBV25-1
CASSEAGAGADTQYF
TGTGCCAGCAGTGAAGCAGGAGCGGGCGCAGATACGCAGTATTTT
>TRBJ2-3|-|-|TRBV2
CASSDGLARDTQYF
TGTGCCAGCAGTGATGGTCTAGCGAGAGATACGCAGTATTTT